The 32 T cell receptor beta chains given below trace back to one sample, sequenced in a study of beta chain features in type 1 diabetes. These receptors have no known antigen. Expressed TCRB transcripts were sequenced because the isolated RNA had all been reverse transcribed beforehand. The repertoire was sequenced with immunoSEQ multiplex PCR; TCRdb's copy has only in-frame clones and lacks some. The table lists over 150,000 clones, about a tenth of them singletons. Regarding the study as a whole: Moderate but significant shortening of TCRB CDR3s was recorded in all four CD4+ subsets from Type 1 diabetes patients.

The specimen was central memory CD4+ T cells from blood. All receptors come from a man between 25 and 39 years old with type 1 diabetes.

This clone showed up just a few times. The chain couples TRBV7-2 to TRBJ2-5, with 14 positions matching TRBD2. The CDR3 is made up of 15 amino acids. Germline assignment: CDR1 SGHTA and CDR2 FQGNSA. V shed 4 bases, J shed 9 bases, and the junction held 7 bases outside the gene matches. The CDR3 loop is CASSYAGTSGRAQYF. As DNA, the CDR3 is TGTGCCAGCAGCTATGCCGGGACTAGCGGGAGAGCCCAGTACTTC.

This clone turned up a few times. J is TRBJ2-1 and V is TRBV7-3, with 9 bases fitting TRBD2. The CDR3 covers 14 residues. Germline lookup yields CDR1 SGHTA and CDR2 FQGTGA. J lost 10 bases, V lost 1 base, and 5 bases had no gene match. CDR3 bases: TGTGCCAGCAGCTTAATAGCGGGAGTAGGAGAGCAGTTCTTC. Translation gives CASSLIAGVGEQFF. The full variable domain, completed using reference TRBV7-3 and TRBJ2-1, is GAGVSQTPSNKVTEKGKYVELRCDPISGHTALYWYRQSLGQGPEFLIYFQGTGAADDSGLPNDRFFAVRPEGSVSTLKIQRTERGDSAVYLCASSLIAGVGEQFFGPGTRLTVL.

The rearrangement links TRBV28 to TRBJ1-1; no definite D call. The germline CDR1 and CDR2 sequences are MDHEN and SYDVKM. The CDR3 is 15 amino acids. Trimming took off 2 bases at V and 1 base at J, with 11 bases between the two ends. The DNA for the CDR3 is TGTGCCAGCAGTTTACACTTGGAGGGGAACACTGAAGCTTTCTTT. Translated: CASSLHLEGNTEAFF.

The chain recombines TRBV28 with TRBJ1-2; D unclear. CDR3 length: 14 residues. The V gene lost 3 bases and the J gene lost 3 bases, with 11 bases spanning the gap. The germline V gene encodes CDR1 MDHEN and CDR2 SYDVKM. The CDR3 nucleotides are TGTGCCAGCAGTTTTGGGCAGTCCTACTATGGCTACACCTTC. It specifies CASSFGQSYYGYTF.

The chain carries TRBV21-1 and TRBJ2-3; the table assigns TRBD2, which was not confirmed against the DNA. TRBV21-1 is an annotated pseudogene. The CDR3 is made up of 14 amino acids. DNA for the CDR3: TGTGCCAGCAGCAAAGGACTAGCCACAGATACGCAGTATTTT. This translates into CASSKGLATDTQYF.

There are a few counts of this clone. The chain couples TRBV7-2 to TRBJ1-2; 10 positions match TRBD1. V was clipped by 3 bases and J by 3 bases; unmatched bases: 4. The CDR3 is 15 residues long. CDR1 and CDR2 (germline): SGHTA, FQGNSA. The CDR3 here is CASSFTGTGDYGYTF. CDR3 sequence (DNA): TGTGCCAGCAGCTTCACCGGGACAGGGGACTATGGCTACACCTTC. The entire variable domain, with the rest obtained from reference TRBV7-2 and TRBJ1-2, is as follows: GAGVSQSPSNKVTEKGKDVELRCDPISGHTALYWYRQSLGQGLEFLIYFQGNSAPDKSGLPSDRFSAERTGGSVSTLTIQRTQQEDSAVYLCASSFTGTGDYGYTFGSGTRLTVV.

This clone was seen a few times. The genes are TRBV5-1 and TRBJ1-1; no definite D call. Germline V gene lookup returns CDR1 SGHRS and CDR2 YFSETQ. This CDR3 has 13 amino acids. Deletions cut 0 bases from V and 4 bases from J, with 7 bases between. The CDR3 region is CASSLDGSTEAFF. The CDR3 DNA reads TGCGCCAGCAGCTTGGATGGCTCCACTGAAGCTTTCTTT.

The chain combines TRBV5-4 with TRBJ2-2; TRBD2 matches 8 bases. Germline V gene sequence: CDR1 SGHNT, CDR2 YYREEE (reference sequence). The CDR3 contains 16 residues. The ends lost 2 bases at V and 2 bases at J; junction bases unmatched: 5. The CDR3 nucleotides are TGTGCCAGCAGCTTAGGGTTAGCGGGAAACACCGGGGAGCTGTTTTTT. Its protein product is CASSLGLAGNTGELFF.

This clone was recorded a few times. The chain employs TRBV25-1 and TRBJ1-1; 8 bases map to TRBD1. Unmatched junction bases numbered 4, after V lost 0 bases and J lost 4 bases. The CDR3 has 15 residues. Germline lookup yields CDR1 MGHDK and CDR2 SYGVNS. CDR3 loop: CASSEYGDRGTEAFF. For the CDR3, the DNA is TGTGCCAGCAGTGAATACGGCGACAGGGGCACTGAAGCTTTCTTT.

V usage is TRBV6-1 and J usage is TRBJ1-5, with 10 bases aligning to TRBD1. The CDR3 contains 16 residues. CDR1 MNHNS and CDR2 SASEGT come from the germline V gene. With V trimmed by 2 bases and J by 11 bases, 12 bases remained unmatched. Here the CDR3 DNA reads TGTGCCAGCAGTGAACAGGCGGGACAGGGGCTTAAGTCCCAGCATTTT. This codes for CASSEQAGQGLKSQHF.

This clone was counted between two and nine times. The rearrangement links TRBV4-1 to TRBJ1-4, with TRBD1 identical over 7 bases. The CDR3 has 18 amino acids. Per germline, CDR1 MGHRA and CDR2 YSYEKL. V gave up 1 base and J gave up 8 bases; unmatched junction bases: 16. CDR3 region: CASSQASRATGSSEKLFF. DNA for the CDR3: TGCGCCAGCAGCCAAGCAAGTCGGGCGACAGGGTCATCAGAAAAACTGTTTTTT.

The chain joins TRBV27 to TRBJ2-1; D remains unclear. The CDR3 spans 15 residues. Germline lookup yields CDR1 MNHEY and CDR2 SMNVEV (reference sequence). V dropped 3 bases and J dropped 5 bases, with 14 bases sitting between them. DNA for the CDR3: TGTGCCAGCAGTTTTGGAGCCTTTTCGGACAATGAGCAGTTCTTC. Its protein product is CASSFGAFSDNEQFF.

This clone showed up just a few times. For the CDR3, the DNA is TGTGCCAGCGGTGCAGGGACAGGGCAGTATTTT. This sequence encodes CASGAGTGQYF. The J gene is TRBJ2-3, the V gene TRBV7-3, with 8 positions matching TRBD1. The CDR3 loop spans 11 amino acids. Germline V gene lookup returns CDR1 SGHTA and CDR2 FQGTGA. V trimming: 8 bases; J trimming: 11 bases; junction bases outside the gene matches: 6.

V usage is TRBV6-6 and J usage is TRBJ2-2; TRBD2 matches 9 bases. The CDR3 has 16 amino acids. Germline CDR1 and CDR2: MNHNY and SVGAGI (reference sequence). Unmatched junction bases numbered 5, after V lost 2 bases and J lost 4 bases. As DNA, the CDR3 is TGTGCCAGCAGTTACGGGCTAGCGGGACGCACCGGGGAGCTGTTTTTT. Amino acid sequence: CASSYGLAGRTGELFF.

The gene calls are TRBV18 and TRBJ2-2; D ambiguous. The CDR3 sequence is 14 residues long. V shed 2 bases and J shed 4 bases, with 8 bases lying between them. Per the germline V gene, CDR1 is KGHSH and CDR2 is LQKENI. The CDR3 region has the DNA TGTGCCAGCTCACCAGCGCAGCGCACCGGGGAGCTGTTTTTT. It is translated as CASSPAQRTGELFF.

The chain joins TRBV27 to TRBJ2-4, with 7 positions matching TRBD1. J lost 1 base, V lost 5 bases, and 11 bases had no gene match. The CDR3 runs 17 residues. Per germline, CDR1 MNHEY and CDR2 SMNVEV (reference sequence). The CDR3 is CASSKGATLAAKNIQYF. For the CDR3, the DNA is TGTGCCAGCAGTAAGGGGGCGACCCTCGCGGCCAAAAACATTCAGTACTTC.

The CDR3 coding sequence is TGTGCCAGCAGCTTGGCCGGTGTTCAGCCCCAGCATTTT. Amino acid sequence: CASSLAGVQPQHF. V gene TRBV5-6 combines with J gene TRBJ1-5; D remains unclear. V was cut by 0 bases and J by 6 bases, with 7 bases left in between. The CDR3 runs to 13 residues. Germline V gene lookup returns CDR1 SGHDT and CDR2 YYEEEE.

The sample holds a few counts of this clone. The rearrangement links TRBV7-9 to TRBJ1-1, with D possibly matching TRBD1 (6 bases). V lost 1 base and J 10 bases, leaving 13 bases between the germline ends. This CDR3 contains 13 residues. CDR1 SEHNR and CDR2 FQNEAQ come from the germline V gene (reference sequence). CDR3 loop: CASSLVEGRGAFF. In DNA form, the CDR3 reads TGTGCCAGCAGCTTAGTTGAAGGCAGGGGAGCTTTCTTT.

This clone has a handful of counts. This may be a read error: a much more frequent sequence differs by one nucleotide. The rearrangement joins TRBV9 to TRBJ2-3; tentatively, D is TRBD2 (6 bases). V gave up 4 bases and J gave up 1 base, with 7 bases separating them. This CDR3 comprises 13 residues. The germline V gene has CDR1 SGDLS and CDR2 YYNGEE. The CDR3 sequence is CASSPSGTDTQYF. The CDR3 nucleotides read TGTGCCAGCAGCCCTAGCGGCACAGATACGCAGTATTTT.

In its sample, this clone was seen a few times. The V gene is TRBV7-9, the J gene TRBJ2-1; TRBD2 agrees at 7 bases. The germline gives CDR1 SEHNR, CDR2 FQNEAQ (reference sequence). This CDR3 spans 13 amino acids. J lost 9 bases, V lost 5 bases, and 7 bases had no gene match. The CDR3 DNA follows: TGTGCCAGCAGCAGATTCAGGGAGGGTGAGCAGTTCTTC. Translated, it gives CASSRFREGEQFF. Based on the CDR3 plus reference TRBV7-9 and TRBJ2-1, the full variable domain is DTGVSQNPRHKITKRGQNVTFRCDPISEHNRLYWYRQTLGQGPEFLTYFQNEAQLEKSRLLSDRFSAERPKGSFSTLEIQRTEQGDSAMYLCASSRFREGEQFFGPGTRLTVL.

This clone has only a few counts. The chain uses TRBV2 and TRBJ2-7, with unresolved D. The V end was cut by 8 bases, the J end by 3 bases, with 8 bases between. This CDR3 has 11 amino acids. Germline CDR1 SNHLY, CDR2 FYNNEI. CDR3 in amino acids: CASRLRYEQYF. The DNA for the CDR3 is TGTGCCAGCCGTCTCCGCTACGAGCAGTACTTC.

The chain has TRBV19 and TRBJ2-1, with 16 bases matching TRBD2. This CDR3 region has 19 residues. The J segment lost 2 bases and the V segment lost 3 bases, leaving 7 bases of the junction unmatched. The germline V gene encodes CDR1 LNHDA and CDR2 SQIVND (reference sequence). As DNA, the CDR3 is TGTGCCAGTAGTATTGTTGGGACTAGCGGGAGGGGCGCCTACAATGAGCAGTTCTTC. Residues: CASSIVGTSGRGAYNEQFF.

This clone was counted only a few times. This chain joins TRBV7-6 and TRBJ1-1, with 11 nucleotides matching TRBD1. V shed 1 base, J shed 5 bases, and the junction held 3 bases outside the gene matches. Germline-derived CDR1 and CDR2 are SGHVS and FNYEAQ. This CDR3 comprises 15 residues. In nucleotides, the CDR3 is TGTGCCAGCAGCTTAGTCGGGACAGGGGGGACTGAAGCTTTCTTT. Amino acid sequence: CASSLVGTGGTEAFF.

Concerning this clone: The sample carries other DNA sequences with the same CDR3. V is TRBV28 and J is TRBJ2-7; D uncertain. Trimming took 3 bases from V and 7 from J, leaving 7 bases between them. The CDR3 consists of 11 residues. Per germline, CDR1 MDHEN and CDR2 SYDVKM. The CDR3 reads CASSFLREQYF. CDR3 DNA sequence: TGTGCCAGCAGTTTTCTCCGGGAGCAGTACTTC.

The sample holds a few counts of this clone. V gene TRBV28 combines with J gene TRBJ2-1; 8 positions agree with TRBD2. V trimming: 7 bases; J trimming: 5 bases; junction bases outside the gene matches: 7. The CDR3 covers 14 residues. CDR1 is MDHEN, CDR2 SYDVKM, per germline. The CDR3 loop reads CASTSSGRHNEQFF. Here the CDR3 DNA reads TGTGCCAGCACGTCTAGCGGGCGCCACAATGAGCAGTTCTTC.

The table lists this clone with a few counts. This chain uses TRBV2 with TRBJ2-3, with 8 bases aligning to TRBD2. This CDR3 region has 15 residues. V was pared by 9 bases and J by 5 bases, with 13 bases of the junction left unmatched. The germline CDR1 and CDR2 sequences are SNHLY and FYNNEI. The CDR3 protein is CARSVSGTRGDTQYF. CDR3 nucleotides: TGTGCCAGGAGCGTATCTGGGACTAGGGGAGATACGCAGTATTTT.

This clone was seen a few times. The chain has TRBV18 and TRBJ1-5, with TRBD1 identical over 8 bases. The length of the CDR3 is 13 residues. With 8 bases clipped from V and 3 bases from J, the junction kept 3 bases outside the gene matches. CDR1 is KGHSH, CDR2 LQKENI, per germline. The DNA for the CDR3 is TGTGCCAGCAGACAGGGGCTCAATCAGCCCCAGCATTTT. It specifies CASRQGLNQPQHF.

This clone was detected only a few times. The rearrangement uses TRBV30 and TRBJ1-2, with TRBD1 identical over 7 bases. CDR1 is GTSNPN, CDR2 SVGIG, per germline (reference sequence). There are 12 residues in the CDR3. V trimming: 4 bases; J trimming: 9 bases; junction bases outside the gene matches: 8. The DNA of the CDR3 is TGTGCCTGGACTCATGACAGGGCCCGCTACACCTTC. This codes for CAWTHDRARYTF.

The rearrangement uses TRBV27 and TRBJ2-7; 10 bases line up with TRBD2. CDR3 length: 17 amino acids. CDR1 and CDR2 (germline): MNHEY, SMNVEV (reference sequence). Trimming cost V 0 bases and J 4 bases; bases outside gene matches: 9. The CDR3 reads CASSLSSPSGSKYEQYF. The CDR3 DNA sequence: TGTGCCAGCAGTTTATCGAGTCCTAGCGGGAGTAAGTACGAGCAGTACTTC.

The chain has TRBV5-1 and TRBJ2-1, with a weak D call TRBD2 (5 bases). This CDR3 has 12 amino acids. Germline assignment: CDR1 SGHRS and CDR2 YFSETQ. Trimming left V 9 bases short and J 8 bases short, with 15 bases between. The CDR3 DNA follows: TGCGCCACCGGGAAGGCTTCCGATGAGCAGTTCTTC. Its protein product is CATGKASDEQFF.

This CDR3 reads CASSLGRGSDTQYF. DNA for the CDR3: TGTGCCAGCAGCTTGGGGCGCGGGAGTGATACGCAGTATTTT. The gene calls are TRBV5-6 and TRBJ2-3; TRBD2 agrees at 7 bases. This CDR3 has 14 residues. The V and J ends lost 0 bases and 6 bases, in that order; junction bases with no gene match: 4. The V gene's germline CDR1 is SGHDT and CDR2 YYEEEE.

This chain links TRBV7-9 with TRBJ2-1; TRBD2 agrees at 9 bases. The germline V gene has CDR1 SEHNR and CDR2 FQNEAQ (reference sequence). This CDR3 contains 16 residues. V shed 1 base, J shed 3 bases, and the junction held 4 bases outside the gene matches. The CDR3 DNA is TGTGCCAGCAGCTTAGTGAGACTAGCGGTCTACAATGAGCAGTTCTTC. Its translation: CASSLVRLAVYNEQFF. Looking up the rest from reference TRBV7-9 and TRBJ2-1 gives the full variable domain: DTGVSQNPRHKITKRGQNVTFRCDPISEHNRLYWYRQTLGQGPEFLTYFQNEAQLEKSRLLSDRFSAERPKGSFSTLEIQRTEQGDSAMYLCASSLVRLAVYNEQFFGPGTRLTVL.